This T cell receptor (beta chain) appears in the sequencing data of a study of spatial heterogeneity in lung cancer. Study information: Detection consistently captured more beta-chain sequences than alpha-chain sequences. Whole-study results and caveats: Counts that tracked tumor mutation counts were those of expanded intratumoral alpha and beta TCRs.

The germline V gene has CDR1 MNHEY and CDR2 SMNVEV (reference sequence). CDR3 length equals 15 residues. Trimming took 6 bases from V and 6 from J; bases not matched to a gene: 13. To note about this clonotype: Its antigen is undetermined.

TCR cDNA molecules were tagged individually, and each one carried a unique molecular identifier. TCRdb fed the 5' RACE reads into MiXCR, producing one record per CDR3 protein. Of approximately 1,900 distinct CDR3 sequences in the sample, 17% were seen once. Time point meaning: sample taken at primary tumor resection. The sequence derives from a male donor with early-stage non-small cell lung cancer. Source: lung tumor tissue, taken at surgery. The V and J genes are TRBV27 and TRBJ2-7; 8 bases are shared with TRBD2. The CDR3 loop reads CASRLFPGLVAEQYF. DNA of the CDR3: TGTGCCAGCAGGCTTTTTCCGGGACTAGTTGCCGAGCAGTACTTC.